Reported below is one T cell receptor beta chain. Original analysis: The assay estimated nucleated cells by amplifying reference gene primers. The data were produced by immunoSEQ multiplex PCR, yet TCRdb's version contains in-frame clones alone and is incomplete. V, J and clone size were drawn from that table, and D and trimming were deduced from the DNA. The sample lists 200,000 to 250,000 clones, 83% seen once, with roughly 1.2% in the top ten. The CDR3 has 16 amino acids. V was pared by 3 bases and J by 3 bases, with 5 bases of the junction left unmatched. Germline V lookup: CDR1 PRHDT, CDR2 FYEKMQ (reference sequence). These data belong to a study of blood T cell repertoires in COVID-19.

J is TRBJ1-3 and V is TRBV13, with 10 bases fitting TRBD1. The sample comprised peripheral blood. This TCR derives from a woman aged 25 to 45 with COVID-19, enrolled during active disease. The CDR3 nucleotides read TGTGCCAGCAGCTTCCGACAGGGGGCGAGTGGAAACACCATATATTTT. This codes for CASSFRQGASGNTIYF.